This entry concerns a single T cell receptor beta chain. Measured with immunoSEQ multiplex PCR; TCRdb has only the in-frame clones, and not every one. Of about 130,000 clones detected, around 89% appear once; the ten largest clones hold less than 5.5%. This sample stems from a study of blood T cell repertoires in COVID-19. On the study more broadly: Sites across the United States, Italy and Spain contributed samples from acute and convalescent COVID-19.

The CDR3 loop spans 14 amino acids. V lost 2 bases, J lost 3 bases, and 3 bases stayed unmatched. Germline CDR1 reads MNHEY; CDR2 reads SMNVEV (reference sequence). The J gene is TRBJ2-7, the V gene TRBV27; 8 bases agree with TRBD2. The sequence was obtained from a man in his sixties with COVID-19, enrolled during active disease. Material: peripheral blood. CDR3 coding DNA: TGTGCCAGCAGTTTACTCGGGGGGGGCTACGAGCAGTACTTC. Translated, it gives CASSLLGGGYEQYF.